This TCR beta chain appears in the sequencing data of a study of shared clonotypes between healthy human individuals. The repertoire was sequenced with immunoSEQ multiplex PCR; TCRdb's copy has only in-frame clones and lacks some. The data show some 2,400,000 clones, with nearly 97% seen just once and roughly 0.13% held by the top ten. This TCR was recovered from a man younger than 35 in good health. Source material: naive CD4+ T cells sorted from blood. Subset given: CD45RA+ positively selected.

In DNA, the CDR3 is TGTGCCAGCCAACAGGCGGGCGGCGGGGGTTACGGCTACACCTTC. Translated, it gives CASQQAGGGGYGYTF. This chain uses TRBV6-5 with TRBJ1-2; D is perhaps TRBD1 (5 bases). The ends were cut back, 8 bases at V and 8 bases at J, with 24 bases in the middle. The CDR3 is 15 residues long. Germline CDR1 is MNHEY and CDR2 is SVGAGI.